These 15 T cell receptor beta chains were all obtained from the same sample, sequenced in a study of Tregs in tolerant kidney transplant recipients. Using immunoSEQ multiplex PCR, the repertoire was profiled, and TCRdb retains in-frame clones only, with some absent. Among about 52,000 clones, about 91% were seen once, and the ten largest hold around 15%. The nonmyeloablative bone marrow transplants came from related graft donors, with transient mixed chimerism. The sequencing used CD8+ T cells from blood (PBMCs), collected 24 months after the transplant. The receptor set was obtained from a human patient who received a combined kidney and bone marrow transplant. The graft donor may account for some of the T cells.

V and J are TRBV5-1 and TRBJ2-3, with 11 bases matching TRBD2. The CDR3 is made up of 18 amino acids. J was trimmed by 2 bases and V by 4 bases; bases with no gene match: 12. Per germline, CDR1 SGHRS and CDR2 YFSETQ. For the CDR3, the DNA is TGCGCCAGCAGCCGTGGGTTAGCGGGGGGGCCGTACACAGATACGCAGTATTTT. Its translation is CASSRGLAGGPYTDTQYF.

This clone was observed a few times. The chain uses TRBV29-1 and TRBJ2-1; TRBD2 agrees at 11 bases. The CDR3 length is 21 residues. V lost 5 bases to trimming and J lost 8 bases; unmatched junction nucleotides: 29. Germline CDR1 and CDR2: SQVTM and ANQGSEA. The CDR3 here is CSVSGIRRTGATSGSNDEQFF. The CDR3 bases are TGCAGCGTTAGTGGGATTCGAAGGACAGGGGCAACTAGCGGGAGTAACGATGAGCAGTTCTTC.

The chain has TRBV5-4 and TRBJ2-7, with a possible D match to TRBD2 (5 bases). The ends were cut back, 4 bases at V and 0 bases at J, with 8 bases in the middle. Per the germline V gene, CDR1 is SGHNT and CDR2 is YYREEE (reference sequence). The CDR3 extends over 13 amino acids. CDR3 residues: CASSGLNSYEQYF. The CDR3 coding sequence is TGTGCCAGCAGCGGACTGAACTCCTACGAGCAGTACTTC.

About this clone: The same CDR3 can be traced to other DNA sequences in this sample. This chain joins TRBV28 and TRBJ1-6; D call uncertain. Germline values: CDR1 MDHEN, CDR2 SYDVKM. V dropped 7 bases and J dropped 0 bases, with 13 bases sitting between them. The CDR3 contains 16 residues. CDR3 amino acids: CASKIRRSSYNSPLHF. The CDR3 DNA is TGTGCCAGCAAAATTCGGCGGAGCTCCTATAATTCACCCCTCCACTTT.

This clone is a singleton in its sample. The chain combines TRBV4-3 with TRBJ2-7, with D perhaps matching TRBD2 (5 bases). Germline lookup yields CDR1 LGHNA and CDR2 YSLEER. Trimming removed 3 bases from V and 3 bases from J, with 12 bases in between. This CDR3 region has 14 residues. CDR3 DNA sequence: TGCGCCAGCAGCCAGAACTATCGGGACTACGAGCAGTACTTC. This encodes CASSQNYRDYEQYF.

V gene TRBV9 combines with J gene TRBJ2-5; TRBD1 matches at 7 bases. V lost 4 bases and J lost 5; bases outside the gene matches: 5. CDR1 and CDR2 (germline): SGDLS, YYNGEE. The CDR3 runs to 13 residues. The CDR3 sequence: CASSSHRGETQYF. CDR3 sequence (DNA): TGTGCCAGCAGCTCCCACAGGGGCGAGACCCAGTACTTC. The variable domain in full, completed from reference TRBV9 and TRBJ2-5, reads DSGVTQTPKHLITATGQRVTLRCSPRSGDLSVYWYQQSLDQGLQFLIQYYNGEERAKGNILERFSAQQFPDLHSELNLSSLELGDSALYFCASSSHRGETQYFGPGTRLLVL.

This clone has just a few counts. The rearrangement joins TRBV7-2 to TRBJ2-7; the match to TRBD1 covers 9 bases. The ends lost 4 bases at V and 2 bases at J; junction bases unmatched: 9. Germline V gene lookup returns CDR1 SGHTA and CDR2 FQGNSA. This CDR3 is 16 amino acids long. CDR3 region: CASSSPRDRVTYEQYF. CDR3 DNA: TGTGCCAGCAGCTCGCCCCGGGACAGGGTCACCTACGAGCAGTACTTC.

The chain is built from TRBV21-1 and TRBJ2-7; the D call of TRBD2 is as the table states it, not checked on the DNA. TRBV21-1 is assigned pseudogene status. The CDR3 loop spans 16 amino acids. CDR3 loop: CASSGGSGATSYEQYF. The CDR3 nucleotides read TGTGCCAGCAGCGGTGGTAGCGGGGCCACGAGCTACGAGCAGTACTTC.

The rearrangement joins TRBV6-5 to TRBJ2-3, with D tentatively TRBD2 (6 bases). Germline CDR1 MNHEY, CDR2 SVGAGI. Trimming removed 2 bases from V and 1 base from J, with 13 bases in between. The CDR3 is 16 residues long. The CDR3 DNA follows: TGTGCCAGCAGTTACACCGGCGGGGAGGGCACAGATACGCAGTATTTT. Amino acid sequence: CASSYTGGEGTDTQYF.

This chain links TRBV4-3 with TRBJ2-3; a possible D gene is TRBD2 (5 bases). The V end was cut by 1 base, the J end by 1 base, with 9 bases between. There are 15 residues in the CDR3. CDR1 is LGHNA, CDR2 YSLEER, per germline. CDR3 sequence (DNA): TGCGCCAGCAGCCAAGGAAGCGGAGGCACAGATACGCAGTATTTT. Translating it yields CASSQGSGGTDTQYF.

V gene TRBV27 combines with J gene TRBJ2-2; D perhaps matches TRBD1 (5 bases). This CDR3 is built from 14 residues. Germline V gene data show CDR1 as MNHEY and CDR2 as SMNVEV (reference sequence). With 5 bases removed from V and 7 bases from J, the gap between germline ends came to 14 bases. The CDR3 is CASSMADQGGELFF. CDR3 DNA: TGTGCCAGCAGTATGGCCGACCAGGGCGGGGAGCTGTTTTTT.

CDR3 sequence (DNA): TGTGCCAGCAGTCCCTCCCCCTACAATGAGCAGTTCTTC. Amino acid sequence: CASSPSPYNEQFF. This rearrangement joins TRBV27 to TRBJ2-1; D is unclear. This CDR3 region has 13 residues. Trimming removed 5 bases from V and 2 bases from J, with 7 bases in between. Per germline, CDR1 MNHEY and CDR2 SMNVEV (reference sequence).

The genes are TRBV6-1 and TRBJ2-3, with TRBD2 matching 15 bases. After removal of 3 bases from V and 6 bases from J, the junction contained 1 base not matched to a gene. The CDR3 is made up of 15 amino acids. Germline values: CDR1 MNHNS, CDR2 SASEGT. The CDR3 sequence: CASSEGTSGGDTQYF. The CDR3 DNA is TGTGCCAGCAGTGAGGGGACTAGCGGGGGGGATACGCAGTATTTT.

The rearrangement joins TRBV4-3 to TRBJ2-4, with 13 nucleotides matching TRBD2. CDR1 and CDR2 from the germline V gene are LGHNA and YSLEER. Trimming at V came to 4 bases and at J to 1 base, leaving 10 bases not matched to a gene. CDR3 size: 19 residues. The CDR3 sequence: CASSPGLAGALGAKNIQYF. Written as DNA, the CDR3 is TGCGCCAGCAGCCCAGGACTAGCGGGGGCACTTGGCGCCAAAAACATTCAGTACTTC.

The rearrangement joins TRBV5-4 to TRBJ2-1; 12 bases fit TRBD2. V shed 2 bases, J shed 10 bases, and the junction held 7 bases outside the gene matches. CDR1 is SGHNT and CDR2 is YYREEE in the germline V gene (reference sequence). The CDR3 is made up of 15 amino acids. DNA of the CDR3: TGTGCCAGCAGCTTAAGACTAGCGGGAGAGGAGGAGCAGTTCTTC. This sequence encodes CASSLRLAGEEEQFF.